By share of the sample, the clone carrying this T cell receptor (beta chain) is medium-sized. Its specificity is unknown. The CDR3 has 16 amino acids. With 6 bases removed from V and 3 bases from J, the gap between germline ends came to 15 bases. The V gene's germline CDR1 is MNHEY and CDR2 SMNVEV (reference sequence). Time point noted: sample taken at primary tumor resection. TCRdb analysed the 5' RACE reads with MiXCR anew, one entry per CDR3 protein. The profile shows about 6,900 distinct CDR3 sequences, 6.5% to 7% of them singletons. The source of the sample is a study of spatial heterogeneity in lung cancer. Study-level points and caveats: Tumor mutation counts were tracked by expanded intratumoral alpha and beta TCR counts. Ubiquitous and regional expanded TCR counts correlated with ubiquitous and regional nonsynonymous mutations, respectively.

The chain links TRBV27 to TRBJ2-6; D call uncertain. Specimen: lung tumor tissue, collected at surgery. The receptor comes from a male donor with early-stage non-small cell lung cancer. The CDR3 reads CASSPGLGGGANVLTF. DNA of the CDR3: TGTGCCAGCAGCCCAGGTCTAGGTGGTGGGGCCAACGTCCTGACTTTC.